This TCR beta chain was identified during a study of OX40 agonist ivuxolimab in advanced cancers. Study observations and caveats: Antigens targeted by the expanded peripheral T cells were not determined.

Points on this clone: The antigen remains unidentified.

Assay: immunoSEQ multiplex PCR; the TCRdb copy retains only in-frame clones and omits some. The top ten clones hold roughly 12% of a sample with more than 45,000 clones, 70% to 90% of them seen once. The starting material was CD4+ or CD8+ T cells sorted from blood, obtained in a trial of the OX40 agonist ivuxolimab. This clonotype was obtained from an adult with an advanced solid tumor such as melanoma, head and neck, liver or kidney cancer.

The CDR3 sequence is CASSHGWRDRALDDYGYTF. In nucleotides, the CDR3 is TGTGCCAGCAGCCATGGTTGGCGGGACAGGGCCTTAGACGACTATGGCTACACCTTC. V is TRBV4-2 and J is TRBJ1-2; 9 nucleotides agree with TRBD1. The germline gives CDR1 LGHNA, CDR2 YNFKEQ. V trimming: 3 bases; J trimming: 3 bases; junction bases outside the gene matches: 17. The CDR3 loop spans 19 amino acids.